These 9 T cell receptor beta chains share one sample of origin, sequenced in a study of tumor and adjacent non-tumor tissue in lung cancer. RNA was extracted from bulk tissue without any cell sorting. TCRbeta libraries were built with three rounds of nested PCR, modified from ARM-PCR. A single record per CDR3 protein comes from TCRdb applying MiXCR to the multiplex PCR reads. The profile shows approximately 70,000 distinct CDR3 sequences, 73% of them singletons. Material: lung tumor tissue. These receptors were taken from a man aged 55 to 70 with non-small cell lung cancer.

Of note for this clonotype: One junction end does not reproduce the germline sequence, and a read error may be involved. The CDR3 spells CVSSYPRRETAEQYF. The CDR3 DNA reads TGCGTCAGCAGTTACCCGAGGCGGGAGACTGCCGAGCAGTACTTC. The chain has TRBV6-5 and TRBJ2-7; 7 bases agree with TRBD2. The CDR3 extends over 15 amino acids. Germline V lookup: CDR1 MNHEY, CDR2 SVGAGI.

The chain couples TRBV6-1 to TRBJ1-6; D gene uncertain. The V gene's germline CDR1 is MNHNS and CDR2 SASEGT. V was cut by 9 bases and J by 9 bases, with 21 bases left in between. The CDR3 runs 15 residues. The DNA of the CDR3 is TGTGCCAGTAAAGCCGTGTACAGATCGAGTTCACCCCTCCACTTT. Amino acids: CASKAVYRSSSPLHF.

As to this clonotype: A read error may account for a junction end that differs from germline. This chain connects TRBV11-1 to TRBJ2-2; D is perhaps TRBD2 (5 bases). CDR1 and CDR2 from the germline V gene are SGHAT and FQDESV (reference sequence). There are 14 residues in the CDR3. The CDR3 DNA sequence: TGTGCCAGCACTTATACTAGTGGCACCGGGGAGCTGTTTTTC. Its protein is CASTYTSGTGELFF.

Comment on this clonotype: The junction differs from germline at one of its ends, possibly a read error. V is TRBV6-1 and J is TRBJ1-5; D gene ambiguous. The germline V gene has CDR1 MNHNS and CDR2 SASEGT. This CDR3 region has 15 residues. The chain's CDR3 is CVSRPTWYSYQPQHF. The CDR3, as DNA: TGTGTCAGCCGCCCGACCTGGTACAGCTATCAGCCCCAGCATTTT.

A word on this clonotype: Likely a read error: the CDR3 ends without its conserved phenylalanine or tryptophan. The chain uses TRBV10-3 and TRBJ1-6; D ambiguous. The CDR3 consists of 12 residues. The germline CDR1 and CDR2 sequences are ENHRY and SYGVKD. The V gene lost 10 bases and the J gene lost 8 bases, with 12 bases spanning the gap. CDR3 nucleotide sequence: TGTGCCACACGGGGTGGCGATTCACCCCTCCACTCA. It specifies CATRGGDSPLHS.

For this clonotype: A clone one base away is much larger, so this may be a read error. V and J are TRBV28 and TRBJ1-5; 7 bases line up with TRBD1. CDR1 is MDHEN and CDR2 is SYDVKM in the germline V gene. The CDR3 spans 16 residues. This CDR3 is CASIRTQGIANLPQHF. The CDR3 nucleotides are TGTGCCAGCATACGCACACAGGGGATTGCCAATCTGCCCCAGCATTTT.

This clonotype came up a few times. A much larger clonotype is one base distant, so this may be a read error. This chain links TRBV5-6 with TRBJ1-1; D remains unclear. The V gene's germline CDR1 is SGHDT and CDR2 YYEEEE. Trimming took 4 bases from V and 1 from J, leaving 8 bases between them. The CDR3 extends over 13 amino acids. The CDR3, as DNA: TGTGCCAGCAGCGGAGCAGAGAACACTGAAGCTTTCTTT. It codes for CASSGAENTEAFF.

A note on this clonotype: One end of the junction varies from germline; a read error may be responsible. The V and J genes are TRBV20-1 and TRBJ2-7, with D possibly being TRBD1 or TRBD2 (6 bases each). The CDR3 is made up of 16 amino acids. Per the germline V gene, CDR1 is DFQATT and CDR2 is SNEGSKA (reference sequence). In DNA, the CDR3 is TGCAGTGCTAGCGACCCCAGACGGGGGACACGCTACGAGCATTACTTC. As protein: CSASDPRRGTRYEHYF.

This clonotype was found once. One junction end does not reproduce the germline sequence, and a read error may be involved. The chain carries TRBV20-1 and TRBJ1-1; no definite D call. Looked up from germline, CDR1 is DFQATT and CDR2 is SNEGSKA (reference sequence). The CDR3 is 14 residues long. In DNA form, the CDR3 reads TGCAGTGCTAGAGACCTTGGGTTTTACACTCAAGCTTTCTTT. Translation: CSARDLGFYTQAFF.